This T cell receptor beta chain was recovered during a study of blood T cell repertoires in COVID-19 (TCRdb year 2020). Regarding the complete study: The collaborator samples originated in the United States, Italy and Spain and spanned the acute and convalescent phases of COVID-19. Where available, HLA class I and class II types were obtained from metadata supplied by the sample provider rather than from assay-based typing. Deeply sampled blood TCRbeta repertoires from subjects exposed to, actively infected with, or recovered from COVID-19 were included in the dataset. A freely available public database, intended as a resource for researchers studying the immune response to SARS-CoV-2, is where the repertoires were released. Samples were obtained from the ongoing ImmuneRACE study (first 160 participants) and from some 1,200 subjects provided by 6 global collaborators. The prospective study material was composed of cDNA or gDNA derived from T cells, B-cell-depleted T cells, or PBMCs. Sample metadata almost always included a de-identified subject ID, COVID-19 status, age in years and sex. Study-wide findings and limitations: Clinical and demographic metadata were provided uncurated, with the amount varying by source and participant.

TCRbeta CDR3 regions were amplified from genomic DNA by means of the immunoSEQ Assay, a bias-controlled multiplex PCR. In the source study's methods: The number of nucleated cells in each sample was estimated from the amplification of reference gene primers within the assay. To quantify the absolute abundance of each unique TCRbeta CDR3 rearrangement, sequence reads were collapsed and filtered. For each sample, productive Simpson clonality was calculated as the square root of Simpson's diversity index across productive rearrangements. Drawn from immuneACCESS, this table holds only the in-frame rearrangements with V and J called that TCRdb kept. Clones are partly lost; checked studies trace under half to an unresolved V gene and leave the rest unexplained. V and J calls plus clone size are reproduced from that table; the DNA served to infer D and trimming. The sample table records about 220,000 clones; roughly 88% of these occur just once. The top ten clonotypes cover around 9.5% of the sample.

CDR1 and CDR2 (SGHRS, YFSETQ) derive from the germline V gene. Spanning cysteine to phenylalanine, the CDR3 consists of 14 amino acids. Left in the record is the CDR3 DNA by itself, 42 bases read in frame from the first base. Trimming takes 0 bases from V and 3 bases from J, and the germline ends sit 7 bases apart. Comment on this clone: Its antigen is still unknown. No base quality values were provided; no much bigger clone lies one nucleotide off. This same CDR3 is encoded by further DNA sequences in the sample.

Each collaborating institution followed its own protocols to collect whole blood in K2EDTA tubes. Collaborator samples were shipped for TCRbeta analysis as frozen whole blood, isolated PBMCs, or DNA extracted from either sample type. Source material: peripheral blood. The receptor's source is a man in his fifties with active or convalescent COVID-19. This sequence uses TRBV5-1 and TRBJ2-1; the D gene is perhaps TRBD2, from 5 matching bases. The sequenced DNA: TGCGCCAGCAGCTTGGCGGCGGGCTACAATGAGCAGTTCTTC. Its protein is CASSLAAGYNEQFF.